This T cell receptor (beta chain) was observed in a study of vaccination effects on CD4 cells after COVID-19. General study findings and limits: Healthy vaccinees had only 1 of 255 vaccine-induced clones cross-react with common cold coronaviruses. Substantial clonal contraction characterized both infection- and vaccine-induced clones late after vaccination.

The assay was immunoSEQ multiplex PCR, and TCRdb's table has in-frame clones only and misses some. Of around 81,000 clones in the sample, around four fifths were seen once. On this clone itself: Its antigen is unknown.

Sequencing followed a ViraFEST assay step that expanded antigen-specific CD4+ T cells with viral peptide pools. A roughly ten-day culture period preceded the isolation of CD4+ T cells. Either the mRNA-1273 or the BNT162b2 vaccine was given to participants as two doses. Each culture had half its medium swapped for IL-2 medium on days 3 and 7. The TCR originated in a human donor who received a COVID-19 vaccine. Source: CD4+ T cells from PBMCs cultured with HCoV-OC43 spike peptides, taken after COVID-19 vaccination. The subset was: HCoV-OC43 spike overlapping peptide pool stimulation.

The CDR3 here is CASSYSTSGGPYEQYV. The CDR3, as DNA: TGTGCCAGCAGTTACTCGACTAGCGGGGGCCCCTACGAGCAGTACGTC. The chain links TRBV6-2 or TRBV6-3 to TRBJ2-7; 12 bases map to TRBD2. V shed 0 bases and J 2 bases; nucleotides not matched to a gene: 2. The CDR3 runs 16 residues. Germline V CDR1 and CDR2: MNHEY, SVGEGT.